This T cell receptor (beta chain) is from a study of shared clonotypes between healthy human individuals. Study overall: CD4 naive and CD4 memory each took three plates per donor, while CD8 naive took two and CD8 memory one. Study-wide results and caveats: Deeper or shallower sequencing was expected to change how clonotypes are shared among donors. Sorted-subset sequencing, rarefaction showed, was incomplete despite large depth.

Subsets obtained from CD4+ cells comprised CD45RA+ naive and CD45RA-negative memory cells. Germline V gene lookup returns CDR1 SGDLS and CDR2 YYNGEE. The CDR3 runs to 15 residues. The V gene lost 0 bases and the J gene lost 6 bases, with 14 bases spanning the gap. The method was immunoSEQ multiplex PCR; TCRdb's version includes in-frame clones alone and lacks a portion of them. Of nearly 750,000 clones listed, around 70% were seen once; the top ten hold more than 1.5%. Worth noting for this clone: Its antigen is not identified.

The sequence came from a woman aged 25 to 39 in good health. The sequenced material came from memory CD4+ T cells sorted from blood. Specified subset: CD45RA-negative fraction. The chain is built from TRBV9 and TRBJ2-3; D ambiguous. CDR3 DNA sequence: TGTGCCAGCAGCGTAGCCCCAAAAATGGGCGATACGCAGTATTTT. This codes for CASSVAPKMGDTQYF.